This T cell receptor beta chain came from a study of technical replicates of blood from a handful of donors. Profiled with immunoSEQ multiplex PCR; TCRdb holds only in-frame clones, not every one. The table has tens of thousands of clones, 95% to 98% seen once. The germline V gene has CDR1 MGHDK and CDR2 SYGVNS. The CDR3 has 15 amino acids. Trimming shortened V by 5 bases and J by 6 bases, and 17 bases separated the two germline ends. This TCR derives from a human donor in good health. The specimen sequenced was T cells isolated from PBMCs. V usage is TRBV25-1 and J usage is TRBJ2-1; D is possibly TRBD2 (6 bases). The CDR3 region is CASSPPPGEVNEQFF. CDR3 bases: TGTGCCAGCAGTCCCCCTCCGGGAGAGGTCAATGAGCAGTTCTTC.